This T cell receptor (beta chain) was identified during a study of T cell repertoires in cytomegalovirus infection. As for the study in general: Well-studied HLA-B-restricted CMV epitopes were used in the study alongside recently identified HLA-C-restricted ones. Public TCR beta signatures provided an indication of both CMV infection and a matching HLA type.

Between the trimmed V and J ends, which lost 1 base and 3 bases, there was a span of 18 bases. This CDR3 has 17 amino acids. Germline assignment: CDR1 SGHVS and CDR2 FNYEAQ. This clonotype appeared many times. The antigen is not known. The study's findings and limits: Cumulative frequency of public TCR beta families picked out carriers of CMV plus the relevant HLA. CMV-specific HLA-C-restricted TCR beta clonotypes dominated the ex vivo response.

One entry per CDR3 protein results from TCRdb running MiXCR on the reads. The top ten hold roughly 12% of the sample, which has around 800,000 distinct CDR3 sequences, about 31% seen once. The genes are TRBV7-6 and TRBJ1-1; D is uncertain. The source material was cultured CD8+ T cells from PBMCs, sampled from culture after CMV antigen stimulation. This receptor was identified in a human donor in good health (CMV status not recorded). Some clones in this sample may be carry-over from other donors' samples. The CDR3 loop reads CASSLEGIILLDTEAFF. Here the CDR3 DNA reads TGTGCCAGCAGCTTAGAGGGTATCATTCTTCTGGACACTGAAGCTTTCTTT.